This entry describes one TCR beta chain. Its matching antigen is unknown. The source of the sample is a study of siplizumab effects on memory and regulatory T cells. Trimming stripped 2 bases from V and 4 bases from J, with 11 bases between. CDR1 is SGHNT and CDR2 is YYREEE in the germline V gene (reference sequence). This CDR3 is built from 14 residues. Study findings and constraints: Both greater diversity than memory cells and a major contribution to the alloresponse seemed to characterize naive T cells. Mappable alloreactive CD4+ clones averaged about 74% Treg-derived with siplizumab versus around 25% in controls.

About 100,000 TCR templates underwent assay in each sample. This table comes from immunoSEQ multiplex PCR, and its TCRdb copy is limited to in-frame clones, with some not included. The data show about 64,000 clones, around 96% seen once. This TCR came from a human donor in good health. V gene TRBV5-4 combines with J gene TRBJ2-3; the D is unclear. The sequenced sample consisted of naive CD8+ T cells sorted from blood. The CDR3 DNA follows: TGTGCCAGCAGCTTCGGTCATAGCCCAGATACGCAGTATTTT. Translating gives CASSFGHSPDTQYF.